One T cell receptor (beta chain) is described in this entry. The sample comes from a study of graft-versus-host responses after intestinal transplantation. Study context: Every transplant recipient was induced with anti-thymocyte globulin, then maintained on tacrolimus and steroids for roughly 3 years.

Some clones are missing from TCRdb's copy, which holds only in-frame ones; the method was immunoSEQ multiplex PCR. Of over 8,500 clones in the sample, under 35% were seen once. General study results and limits: The highest levels of circulating GvH clones went along with early declines in HvG clones after transplant. Analysis identified GvH clones in recipient marrow, with some appearing first in ileum or blood.

The CDR3 consists of 15 residues. Germline values: CDR1 WNHNN, CDR2 SYGVQD (reference sequence). V lost 3 bases, J lost 3 bases, and 5 bases stayed unmatched. Each mixed lymphocyte reaction held around 200,000 CFSE-labeled responders and around 200,000 irradiated violet-dye-labeled stimulators. Sorting after the reaction isolated proliferating CFSE-low CD3+CD4+ and CD3+CD8+ responders. The specimen was alloreactive CD8+ T cells from a mixed lymphocyte reaction culture, collected before transplantation. The subset denotes: CFSE-low proliferating T cells sorted from roughly 6-day pre-transplant mixed lymphocyte reaction (GvH or HvG direction). The clonotype comes from a human patient who was an organ donor for intestinal transplantation. The V gene is TRBV10-1, the J gene TRBJ2-3; 8 bases line up with TRBD2. The CDR3 nucleotides are TGCGCCAGCAGTGAAGCGGGAGTGATAACAGATACGCAGTATTTT. Amino acid sequence: CASSEAGVITDTQYF.